This T cell receptor beta chain was recovered during a study of blood T cells in healthy people across ages. The study's findings and limits: Higher diversity, along with more naive CD4+ cells, distinguished long-lived donors from aged donors.

Samples had at least 6 million PBMCs isolated from them. The CDR3 is made up of 13 amino acids. Unmatched junction bases numbered 3, after V lost 2 bases and J lost 6 bases. Per the germline V gene, CDR1 is MNHNY and CDR2 is SVGAGI (reference sequence). The sample holds a few counts of this clonotype. Its antigen is not known. Alongside a J-beta primer mix, a sample-barcoded 5' primer served in a second PCR lasting about 7 to 12 cycles. From the 5' RACE reads, TCRdb called clonotypes with MiXCR, one entry per CDR3 protein. The table has 1.5 million to 2 million distinct CDR3 sequences, roughly 28% seen once.

Sequences were obtained from blood. The chain recombines TRBV6-6 with TRBJ2-5; 7 nucleotides agree with TRBD1. The sequence came from a woman in her 30s in good health. CDR3 coding DNA: TGTGCCAGCAGTTACGACAGGGCCCAGACCCAGTACTTC. Translation gives CASSYDRAQTQYF.